A single sample gave rise to the 8 T cell receptor beta chains below, sequenced in a study of tumor and adjacent non-tumor tissue in lung cancer. Three rounds of nested PCR, following a modified ARM-PCR protocol, produced the TCRbeta library. From the multiplex PCR reads, TCRdb called clonotypes with MiXCR, one entry per CDR3 protein. This sample has about 44,000 distinct CDR3 sequences; around 62% occur once, and the top ten carry around 19%. RNA was extracted from bulk tissue without any cell sorting. Distant lung tissue was collected more than 3 cm away from the tumor edge. Sequencing used distant non-tumor lung tissue. The receptors here all came from a woman aged 40 to 50 with non-small cell lung cancer.

Sample share makes this clonotype medium-sized. This chain uses TRBV11-1 with TRBJ2-7, with D unclear. This CDR3 contains 14 residues. Germline V gene data show CDR1 as SGHAT and CDR2 as FQDESV (reference sequence). Between the trimmed V and J ends, which lost 2 bases and 3 bases, there was a span of 11 bases. CDR3: CASSLMLGSYEQYF. The CDR3 region has the DNA TGTGCCAGCAGCTTAATGCTCGGCAGCTACGAGCAGTACTTC.

This clonotype was found a few times. The chain joins TRBV20-1 to TRBJ1-1; D ambiguous. Trimming cost V 1 base and J 6 bases, with 9 bases left between them. The germline CDR1 and CDR2 sequences are DFQATT and SNEGSKA (reference sequence). The CDR3 extends over 12 amino acids. DNA for the CDR3: TGCAGTGCTAGAGTCCGGGGTGCTGAAGCTTTCTTT. This translates into CSARVRGAEAFF.

By share, this clonotype counts as medium-sized. The V gene is TRBV29-1, the J gene TRBJ1-3; D possibly corresponds to TRBD1 (5 bases). This CDR3 has 15 amino acids. The germline gives CDR1 SQVTM, CDR2 ANQGSEA. V lost 0 bases to trimming and J lost 2 bases, with 11 bases between them. CDR3 region: CSVEDRRGTGNTIYF. The DNA for the CDR3 is TGCAGCGTTGAAGATCGGAGGGGAACTGGAAACACCATATATTTT.

This rearrangement joins TRBV20-1 to TRBJ1-5; D may be TRBD1 (5 bases). V was trimmed by 3 bases and J by 5 bases, leaving 14 bases between them. Germline assignment: CDR1 DFQATT and CDR2 SNEGSKA (reference sequence). CDR3 length: 14 amino acids. CDR3 in amino acids: CSASSDSGYQPQHF. The CDR3 DNA reads as TGCAGTGCTAGCTCAGACAGCGGGTATCAGCCCCAGCATTTT.

On this clonotype: This is likely a read error, given that the CDR3 carries no conserved phenylalanine or tryptophan at its end. The V and J genes are TRBV29-1 and TRBJ2-5, with D perhaps TRBD2 (6 bases). Germline V lookup: CDR1 SQVTM, CDR2 ANQGSEA. The CDR3 is made up of 17 amino acids. The CDR3 region is CSVERASWGASQETQYS. CDR3 bases: TGCAGCGTCGAGCGGGCCTCCTGGGGAGCGTCACAAGAGACTCAGTACTCC.

The chain couples TRBV5-1 to TRBJ1-6, with 9 nucleotides matching TRBD1. Germline V CDR1 and CDR2: SGHRS, YFSETQ. This CDR3 is 18 amino acids long. Trimming took 4 bases from V and 0 from J; bases not matched to a gene: 8. CDR3 region: CASSRTGVVPSYNSPLHF. The CDR3 region has the DNA TGCGCCAGCAGCCGGACAGGGGTCGTTCCCTCCTATAATTCACCCCTCCACTTT.

With regard to this clonotype: The final CDR3 position lacks the conserved phenylalanine or tryptophan, pointing to a likely read error. The limits of the CDR3 on the DNA are not certain, so only TCRdb's listed CDR3 is given. The CDR3: CAGSNGPAQEAFL. The chain employs TRBV6-5 and TRBJ1-1. The CDR3 spans 13 amino acids, including both terminal residues. CDR1 and CDR2 from the germline V gene are MNHEY and SVGAGI.

Ten or more counts support this clonotype. The rearrangement uses TRBV5-1 and TRBJ2-1, with D maybe TRBD1 (7 bases). Germline values: CDR1 SGHRS, CDR2 YFSETQ. V lost 2 bases and J lost 6, with 21 bases in between. There are 17 residues in the CDR3. Written as DNA, the CDR3 is TGCGCCAGCAGCTTCGACCCCAGGGGGGCAAGCTCCAATGAGCAGTTCTTC. Protein product: CASSFDPRGASSNEQFF.